Only one count was recorded for the clone carrying this T cell receptor beta chain. The record originates from a study of blood T cell repertoires in COVID-19. For the study at large: Material from acute and convalescent COVID-19 was sourced from the United States, Italy and Spain. T cells, B-cell-depleted T cells, or PBMCs provided the cDNA or gDNA that served as material.

Original processing methods: Amplification of reference gene primers was used by the study to estimate nucleated cell counts. Profiling relied on immunoSEQ multiplex PCR, and the TCRdb table lists in-frame clones only, not all of them. V and J calls and clone size come straight from that table; D and trimming were deduced from the DNA. The profile shows about 100,000 clones, 85% of them singletons. This clonotype was sampled from a woman aged 65 to 85 with active or convalescent COVID-19. The sample consisted of peripheral blood.

The CDR3 loop is CASSLGGGGTGELFF. CDR3 nucleotide sequence: TGTGCCAGCAGCTTAGGAGGGGGCGGTACCGGGGAGCTGTTTTTT. This rearrangement joins TRBV7-2 to TRBJ2-2, with 7 bases aligning to TRBD1. The CDR3 runs 15 residues. Germline assignment: CDR1 SGHTA and CDR2 FQGNSA. V dropped 1 base and J dropped 5; count of bases not matched to a gene: 4.